These 29 T cell receptor beta chains were sequenced from one sample in a study of T cells after posttransplantation cyclophosphamide. Control samples came 1 year after myeloablative marrow transplants with methotrexate plus calcineurin inhibitor. Profiled with immunoSEQ multiplex PCR; TCRdb holds only in-frame clones, not every one. The sample includes roughly 17,000 clones, 85% of them seen just once. The material sequenced was PBMCs, taken after allogeneic stem cell transplant with calcineurin inhibitor and methotrexate. The receptors here all came from a female patient between 18 and 30 years old who received an allogeneic stem cell transplant from an unrelated donor, was CMV-positive, and had acute and chronic GVHD. Some T cells may originate from the graft donor.

This chain links TRBV11-1 with TRBJ2-3, with D possibly TRBD1 on 5 matching bases. CDR3 length: 15 amino acids. Germline loops: CDR1 SGHAT, CDR2 FQDESV (reference sequence). Trimming pared 4 bases from V and 2 bases from J, leaving 13 bases between. The CDR3 reads CASSYLRGTTDTQYF. DNA for the CDR3: TGTGCCAGCAGCTACCTAAGGGGAACCACAGATACGCAGTATTTT.

The rearrangement links TRBV27 to TRBJ2-5; the match to TRBD2 covers 8 bases. The DNA end lines up better with TRBJ2-7; the J call may be wrong. The CDR3 is made up of 14 amino acids. Germline values: CDR1 MNHEY, CDR2 SMNVEV (reference sequence). CDR3 residues: CASRKRGSSYEQYF. The CDR3 coding sequence is TGTGCCAGCAGGAAGCGGGGGAGCTCCTACGAGCAGTACTTC.

The J gene is TRBJ1-4, the V gene TRBV2; D may be TRBD1 (5 bases). V was pared by 8 bases and J by 4 bases, with 14 bases between. The CDR3 has 14 residues. Germline loops: CDR1 SNHLY, CDR2 FYNNEI. The CDR3 DNA follows: TGTGCCAGCCGCTGGGGCGGAAGTAATGAAAAACTGTTTTTT. Encoded protein: CASRWGGSNEKLFF. Variable domain in full (rest from reference TRBV2 and TRBJ1-4): EPEVTQTPSHQVTQMGQEVILRCVPISNHLYFYWYRQILGQKVEFLVSFYNNEISEKSEIFDDQFSVERPDGSNFTLKIRSTKLEDSAMYFCASRWGGSNEKLFFGSGTQLSVL.

This clone was seen just once. This specimen includes other DNA sequences encoding the same CDR3. V usage is TRBV5-6 and J usage is TRBJ2-3, with TRBD2 matching over 8 bases. In germline, CDR1 is SGHDT, CDR2 YYEEEE. The CDR3 has 16 residues. V shed 4 bases and J 2 bases; nucleotides not matched to a gene: 9. This CDR3 reads CASSTSGTSVTDTQYF. CDR3 nucleotide sequence: TGTGCCAGCAGCACGTCCGGGACTAGTGTCACAGATACGCAGTATTTT.

In this sample, this clone turned up a few times. The identical CDR3 is also encoded by other nucleotide sequences in the sample. The chain uses TRBV7-8 and TRBJ2-5; perhaps TRBD1 as D (5 bases). V was trimmed by 5 bases and J by 2 bases, leaving 12 bases between them. CDR3 length equals 14 residues. Per the germline V gene, CDR1 is SGHVS and CDR2 is FQNEAQ. The CDR3 nucleotides read TGTGCCAGCAGCCGCGGACGGACACAAGAGACCCAGTACTTC. This codes for CASSRGRTQETQYF. Full variable domain (rest looked up from reference TRBV7-8 and TRBJ2-5): GAGVSQSPRYKVAKRGQDVALRCDPISGHVSLFWYQQALGQGPEFLTYFQNEAQLDKSGLPSDRFFAERPEGSVSTLKIQRTQQEDSAVYLCASSRGRTQETQYFGPGTRLLVL.

This clone has a single count. The chain links TRBV6-1 to TRBJ2-7, with no clear D. The V and J ends lost 3 bases and 4 bases respectively, with 4 bases between them. The CDR3 is made up of 11 amino acids. The germline gives CDR1 MNHNS, CDR2 SASEGT. The CDR3 nucleotides are TGTGCCAGCAGTGAGCGATACGAGCAGTACTTC. This translates into CASSERYEQYF.

V and J are TRBV7-9 and TRBJ2-3, with 10 bases fitting TRBD2. The CDR3 is made up of 18 amino acids. Germline assignment: CDR1 SEHNR and CDR2 FQNEAQ (reference sequence). Trimming took 1 base from V and 6 from J; bases not matched to a gene: 13. The CDR3 loop is CASSLEAGGPVFVDTQYF. CDR3 DNA: TGTGCCAGCAGCTTAGAAGCGGGAGGGCCGGTTTTTGTGGATACGCAGTATTTT.

The genes are TRBV11-2 and TRBJ2-5, with TRBD2 matching over 11 bases. V lost 1 base and J lost 5; bases outside the gene matches: 6. CDR1 is SGHAT and CDR2 is FQNNGV in the germline V gene. This CDR3 has 16 residues. The CDR3 is CASSLGPSGRRETQYF. CDR3 coding DNA: TGTGCCAGCAGCTTAGGCCCTAGCGGGAGGAGGGAGACCCAGTACTTC.

The chain combines TRBV7-2 with TRBJ1-5; D is possibly TRBD1 (5 bases). The CDR3 totals 15 residues. The germline CDR1 and CDR2 sequences are SGHTA and FQGNSA. Trimming shortened V by 2 bases and J by 3 bases, and 11 bases separated the two germline ends. The CDR3 sequence: CASSLSQGHNQPQHF. CDR3 DNA sequence: TGTGCCAGCAGCTTAAGCCAGGGCCACAATCAGCCCCAGCATTTT.

The chain combines TRBV2 with TRBJ2-4; TRBD1 matches at 10 bases. V gave up 4 bases and J gave up 8 bases; unmatched junction bases: 5. Germline values: CDR1 SNHLY, CDR2 FYNNEI. The CDR3 sequence is 14 residues long. In DNA form, the CDR3 reads TGTGCCAGCAGTGGACAGGGGGCGCTGGACATTCAGTACTTC. As protein: CASSGQGALDIQYF.

This chain links TRBV11-2 with TRBJ2-4, with 11 bases aligning to TRBD2. V shed 5 bases and J 3 bases; nucleotides not matched to a gene: 6. The CDR3 extends over 16 amino acids. CDR1 and CDR2 (germline): SGHAT, FQNNGV. This CDR3 is CASSPRTSGYKNIQYF. CDR3 sequence (DNA): TGTGCCAGCAGCCCGCGGACTAGCGGGTACAAAAACATTCAGTACTTC.

This chain links TRBV7-2 with TRBJ2-5, with 9 bases matching TRBD2. Germline assignment: CDR1 SGHTA and CDR2 FQGNSA. This CDR3 contains 15 residues. The trim removed 1 base at V and 5 bases at J, leaving 5 bases unmatched. CDR3 nucleotide sequence: TGTGCCAGCAGCTTAGGCGGGAGGGGCGGTGAGACCCAGTACTTC. Residues: CASSLGGRGGETQYF.

The genes are TRBV2 and TRBJ1-2; 7 positions match TRBD1. Germline V gene data show CDR1 as SNHLY and CDR2 as FYNNEI. CDR3 length: 16 amino acids. The junction had 12 bases not matched to a gene; V was cut back by 1 base and J by 7 bases. CDR3 loop: CASSEVGPGTATGYTF. The CDR3 DNA sequence: TGTGCCAGCAGTGAAGTCGGTCCCGGGACAGCGACTGGCTACACCTTC.

The genes are TRBV2 and TRBJ2-5; D may be TRBD2 (5 bases). The J call may be wrong; the DNA end is better matched by TRBJ2-7. Germline CDR1 SNHLY, CDR2 FYNNEI. CDR3 size: 13 residues. CDR3: CASSSLPGNEQYF. DNA of the CDR3: TGTGCCAGCAGCTCCCTCCCCGGGAACGAGCAGTACTTC.

In the case of this clone: One junction end disagrees with the germline gene, perhaps due to a read error. This chain joins TRBV4-1 and TRBJ2-1; 9 nucleotides align to TRBD2. This CDR3 comprises 13 residues. The germline gives CDR1 MGHRA, CDR2 YSYEKL. The DNA of the CDR3 is TGTGCCAGCAGCCCGAAGACTAGCGGTGAGCAGTTCTTC. As protein: CASSPKTSGEQFF.

For the CDR3, the DNA is TGTGCCAGCAGTTTCGGCGGGAGTACAGATACGCAGTATTTT. This sequence encodes CASSFGGSTDTQYF. The rearrangement uses TRBV27 and TRBJ2-3; 7 bases fit TRBD2. V was clipped by 3 bases and J by 3 bases; unmatched bases: 3. The CDR3 loop spans 14 amino acids. Germline V gene data show CDR1 as MNHEY and CDR2 as SMNVEV (reference sequence).

V is TRBV28 and J is TRBJ2-1; no firm D call. From germline, CDR1 is MDHEN and CDR2 SYDVKM. The CDR3 consists of 14 residues. Trimming cost V 3 bases and J 0 bases, with 6 bases left between them. CDR3 DNA: TGTGCCAGCAGTTTTGCGAGCTCCTACAATGAGCAGTTCTTC. As protein: CASSFASSYNEQFF.

The V gene is TRBV9, the J gene TRBJ2-1; tentatively, D is TRBD1 (5 bases). Germline values: CDR1 SGDLS, CDR2 YYNGEE. V lost 5 bases and J lost 14, with 14 bases in between. The CDR3 has 11 residues. CDR3 region: CASSPDMVKFF. The CDR3 DNA follows: TGTGCCAGCAGTCCGGACATGGTGAAGTTCTTC. Full variable domain (missing parts from reference TRBV9 and TRBJ2-1): DSGVTQTPKHLITATGQRVTLRCSPRSGDLSVYWYQQSLDQGLQFLIQYYNGEERAKGNILERFSAQQFPDLHSELNLSSLELGDSALYFCASSPDMVKFFGPGTRLTVL.

The chain combines TRBV6-5 with TRBJ2-7, with TRBD2 matching 14 bases. J gave up 7 bases and V 4 bases, and 9 bases lay outside the gene matches. The CDR3 length is 16 residues. The germline gives CDR1 MNHEY, CDR2 SVGAGI. The CDR3 spells CASSFRLAGGPGEQYF. The CDR3 DNA sequence: TGTGCCAGCAGTTTCCGACTAGCGGGAGGGCCGGGGGAGCAGTACTTC.

This clone was seen a handful of times. V gene TRBV7-9 combines with J gene TRBJ1-5; no clear D gene. Germline V gene lookup returns CDR1 SEHNR and CDR2 FQNEAQ (reference sequence). This CDR3 has 17 amino acids. V dropped 5 bases and J dropped 4 bases, with 21 bases sitting between them. CDR3 in amino acids: CASSGPDQGQQNQPQHF. CDR3 bases: TGTGCCAGCAGCGGGCCCGACCAAGGTCAGCAGAATCAGCCCCAGCATTTT.

CDR3 in amino acids: CASSSGQGIYNEQFF. CDR3 DNA: TGTGCCAGCAGCTCCGGACAGGGGATCTACAATGAGCAGTTCTTC. The chain links TRBV5-4 to TRBJ2-1; 9 bases align to TRBD1. With 3 bases clipped from V and 3 bases from J, the junction kept 4 bases outside the gene matches. CDR1 is SGHNT and CDR2 is YYREEE in the germline V gene (reference sequence). This CDR3 spans 15 amino acids.

This chain uses TRBV7-6 with TRBJ1-1; 10 nucleotides match TRBD1. V was pared by 5 bases and J by 2 bases, with 8 bases of the junction left unmatched. CDR1 is SGHVS, CDR2 FNYEAQ, per germline. This CDR3 has 16 amino acids. CDR3 protein: CASSGPGTGVNTEAFF. The CDR3 nucleotides are TGTGCCAGCAGCGGTCCCGGGACAGGGGTTAACACTGAAGCTTTCTTT.

The rearrangement joins TRBV2 to TRBJ2-1; 8 bases fit TRBD2. CDR3 length: 16 amino acids. Germline CDR1 is SNHLY and CDR2 is FYNNEI. J was trimmed by 1 base and V by 7 bases; bases with no gene match: 9. In DNA, the CDR3 is TGTGCCAGCAATCCTACAGCGGGAGCATCCTACAATGAGCAGTTCTTC. Protein sequence: CASNPTAGASYNEQFF. The whole variable domain, remainder taken from reference TRBV2 and TRBJ2-1, is EPEVTQTPSHQVTQMGQEVILRCVPISNHLYFYWYRQILGQKVEFLVSFYNNEISEKSEIFDDQFSVERPDGSNFTLKIRSTKLEDSAMYFCASNPTAGASYNEQFFGPGTRLTVL.

The chain employs TRBV6-6 and TRBJ1-2, with 10 bases identical to TRBD1. Germline-derived CDR1 and CDR2 are MNHNY and SVGAGI (reference sequence). The CDR3 is 14 amino acids. After removal of 8 bases from V and 4 bases from J, the junction contained 7 bases not matched to a gene. This CDR3 is CASGETGGFYGYTF. DNA of the CDR3: TGTGCCAGCGGGGAGACAGGGGGCTTCTATGGCTACACCTTC.

The chain links TRBV6-6 to TRBJ2-7, with 7 bases matching TRBD1. The CDR3 is 14 amino acids. Germline V lookup: CDR1 MNHNY, CDR2 SVGAGI (reference sequence). V was clipped by 6 bases and J by 2 bases; unmatched bases: 7. The CDR3 DNA sequence: TGTGCCAGCAGGGCGAGGGGACAGACCTACGAGCAGTACTTC. Encoded protein: CASRARGQTYEQYF.

The V call is TRBV7-9, the J call TRBJ1-2; a weak D match, TRBD1 (6 bases). The CDR3 totals 13 residues. V was clipped by 5 bases and J by 3 bases, with 10 bases between them. Germline V gives CDR1 SEHNR, CDR2 FQNEAQ (reference sequence). The CDR3 DNA follows: TGTGCCAGCAGCCGCCGGACAGACTATGGCTACACCTTC. The encoded protein is CASSRRTDYGYTF.

The gene calls are TRBV29-1 and TRBJ2-7; D might be TRBD1 (6 bases). Germline assignment: CDR1 SQVTM and CDR2 ANQGSEA. V was cut by 6 bases and J by 0 bases, with 9 bases left in between. This CDR3 contains 12 residues. CDR3 in amino acids: CSVTGPSYEQYF. The CDR3 DNA reads TGCAGCGTCACAGGGCCCTCCTACGAGCAGTACTTC.

V gene TRBV28 combines with J gene TRBJ2-5, with 11 bases lining up with TRBD2. J gave up 5 bases and V 3 bases, and 11 bases lay outside the gene matches. The germline V gene has CDR1 MDHEN and CDR2 SYDVKM. CDR3 length: 17 amino acids. This CDR3 is CASSFVGLAGGWETQYF. The CDR3 nucleotides read TGTGCCAGCAGTTTCGTCGGGCTAGCGGGAGGATGGGAGACCCAGTACTTC. The variable domain in full, with the rest retrieved from reference TRBV28 and TRBJ2-5, is DVKVTQSSRYLVKRTGEKVFLECVQDMDHENMFWYRQDPGLGLRLIYFSYDVKMKEKGDIPEGYSVSREKKERFSLILESASTNQTSMYLCASSFVGLAGGWETQYFGPGTRLLVL.

The chain joins TRBV5-1 to TRBJ1-2, with 7 bases that match TRBD1. This CDR3 region has 15 residues. The V gene end was trimmed by 2 bases and the J gene end by 4 bases; junction bases not matched to a gene: 8. Germline CDR1 and CDR2: SGHRS and YFSETQ. The CDR3 loop is CASSFGDRPLYGYTF. CDR3 coding DNA: TGCGCCAGCAGCTTTGGGGACAGACCCCTCTATGGCTACACCTTC.